The next 6 T cell receptor beta chains were all read from a single sample in a study of PD-1 blockade in classical Hodgkin lymphoma. Each patient experienced a relapse that followed autologous stem cell transplantation, and brentuximab vedotin exposure varied. Measured with immunoSEQ multiplex PCR; TCRdb has only the in-frame clones, and not every one. The table includes fewer than 110,000 clones, 80% to 90% detected once. Sequenced here: peripheral blood mononuclear cells (PBMCs), sampled before the second cycle of nivolumab. The receptor set was obtained from a human donor with classical Hodgkin lymphoma.

The table lists this clone with a count of one. The chain joins TRBV9 to TRBJ2-7; D is perhaps TRBD1 or TRBD2 (8 bases each). CDR3 length: 15 residues. V was clipped by 3 bases and J by 4 bases, with 17 bases between them. The germline V gene encodes CDR1 SGDLS and CDR2 YYNGEE. CDR3 sequence: CASSAGGGQVYEQYF. DNA for the CDR3: TGTGCCAGCAGCGCCGGGGGGGGACAGGTGTACGAGCAGTACTTC.

The table lists this clone with a count of one. The chain uses TRBV9 and TRBJ2-7, with a possible D match to TRBD1 (5 bases). This CDR3 region has 16 residues. Germline V gives CDR1 SGDLS, CDR2 YYNGEE. V shed 0 bases and J shed 3 bases, with 16 bases lying between them. The CDR3 coding sequence is TGTGCCAGCAGCGTAGAGACCGGGCGGCAGGGCTACGAGCAGTACTTC. Its translation is CASSVETGRQGYEQYF.

The gene calls are TRBV19 and TRBJ1-6; unclear D gene. The CDR3 totals 13 residues. Looked up from germline, CDR1 is LNHDA and CDR2 is SQIVND (reference sequence). Trimming cost V 2 bases and J 7 bases, with 6 bases left between them. For the CDR3, the DNA is TGTGCCAGTAGTATATGGGGAAATTCACCCCTCCACTTT. Its protein product is CASSIWGNSPLHF. Variable domain in full (rest from reference TRBV19 and TRBJ1-6): DGGITQSPKYLFRKEGQNVTLSCEQNLNHDAMYWYRQDPGQGLRLIYYSQIVNDFQKGDIAEGYSVSREKKESFPLTVTSAQKNPTAFYLCASSIWGNSPLHFGNGTRLTVT.

Comment on this clone: Within the sample, other DNA sequences also encode this same CDR3. The chain combines TRBV20-1 with TRBJ2-7; D ambiguous. Germline V gives CDR1 DFQATT, CDR2 SNEGSKA (reference sequence). V lost 2 bases and J 3 bases, leaving 2 bases between the germline ends. This CDR3 spans 10 amino acids. The DNA for the CDR3 is TGCAGTGCTAGAAGCTACGAGCAGTACTTC. Its protein product is CSARSYEQYF.

This clone was seen once. V and J are TRBV13 and TRBJ1-6; D is unresolved. Between the trimmed V and J ends, which lost 5 bases and 0 bases, there was a span of 14 bases. Per germline, CDR1 PRHDT and CDR2 FYEKMQ (reference sequence). The CDR3 has 17 amino acids. The CDR3 DNA is TGTGCCAGCAGCCATCCCTCAGGAGTCTCCTATAATTCACCCCTCCACTTT. Its translation is CASSHPSGVSYNSPLHF. The variable domain in full, with the rest retrieved from reference TRBV13 and TRBJ1-6, is AAGVIQSPRHLIKEKRETATLKCYPIPRHDTVYWYQQGPGQDPQFLISFYEKMQSDKGSIPDRFSAQQFSDYHSELNMSSLELGDSALYFCASSHPSGVSYNSPLHFGNGTRLTVT.

This chain joins TRBV6-5 and TRBJ1-4; D not resolved. CDR1 is MNHEY, CDR2 SVGAGI, per germline. The CDR3 extends over 15 amino acids. Trimming took 6 bases from V and 5 from J, leaving 16 bases between them. The CDR3, as DNA: TGTGCCAGCAGCCGGACTGGGCTGAGGAATGAAAAACTGTTTTTT. Translated, it gives CASSRTGLRNEKLFF.